Shown below are 18 T cell receptor beta chains from a single sample sequenced in a study of T cells in localized non-small cell lung cancer. Sequenced by immunoSEQ multiplex PCR; TCRdb stores in-frame clones only, minus some. The table records about 33,000 clones, roughly 90% of them present only once. The material was peripheral blood, obtained before any cancer treatment. These receptors all come from a man between 40 and 75 years old with stage I lung adenocarcinoma.

The rearrangement links TRBV5-1 to TRBJ2-1; TRBD1 agrees at 7 bases. Germline CDR1 and CDR2: SGHRS and YFSETQ. The J segment lost 7 bases and the V segment lost 0 bases, leaving 4 bases of the junction unmatched. The CDR3 sequence is 14 residues long. The CDR3 is CASSLGQGQNEQFF. In DNA form, the CDR3 reads TGCGCCAGCAGCTTGGGACAGGGACAGAATGAGCAGTTCTTC.

The V call is TRBV19, the J call TRBJ1-5, with a possible D match to TRBD1 (6 bases). V lost 7 bases, J lost 0 bases, and 13 bases lay in between. From germline, CDR1 is LNHDA and CDR2 SQIVND (reference sequence). This CDR3 has 15 amino acids. CDR3 residues: CASTPTGYSNQPQHF. The CDR3 DNA follows: TGTGCCAGTACCCCGACAGGTTATAGCAATCAGCCCCAGCATTTT.

The V gene is TRBV2, the J gene TRBJ2-7; D is ambiguous. This CDR3 is built from 11 residues. V was pared by 4 bases and J by 3 bases, with 4 bases between. Germline assignment: CDR1 SNHLY and CDR2 FYNNEI. CDR3 in amino acids: CASSGLYEQYF. The CDR3 region has the DNA TGTGCCAGCAGTGGGCTCTACGAGCAGTACTTC.

The chain couples TRBV6-6 to TRBJ1-1, with D perhaps TRBD1 (6 bases). V shed 8 bases and J shed 4 bases, with 17 bases lying between them. Germline V gives CDR1 MNHNY, CDR2 SVGAGI (reference sequence). The length of the CDR3 is 14 residues. CDR3 DNA sequence: TGTGCCAGCGGATCGGGGGGCCTTGGCACTGAAGCTTTCTTT. Translating it yields CASGSGGLGTEAFF.

This rearrangement joins TRBV2 to TRBJ2-7; 8 nucleotides align to TRBD1. The length of the CDR3 is 12 residues. V shed 11 bases and J 6 bases; nucleotides not matched to a gene: 9. Germline CDR1 is SNHLY and CDR2 is FYNNEI. The CDR3 coding sequence is TGTGCCGAAGGACAGGGAAGAGCCGAGCAGTACTTC. It is translated as CAEGQGRAEQYF.

The chain recombines TRBV4-2 with TRBJ2-4; 10 bases agree with TRBD2. V shed 0 bases, J shed 0 bases, and the junction held 8 bases outside the gene matches. Germline CDR1 and CDR2: LGHNA and YNFKEQ. CDR3 size: 19 residues. The CDR3 nucleotides read TGTGCCAGCAGCCAAGATGTAGCGGGGGGTACTATAGCCAAAAACATTCAGTACTTC. It specifies CASSQDVAGGTIAKNIQYF.

This clone has a handful of counts. V usage is TRBV6-1 and J usage is TRBJ1-5; the match to TRBD1 covers 8 bases. Per the germline V gene, CDR1 is MNHNS and CDR2 is SASEGT. The CDR3 consists of 15 residues. V shed 0 bases and J 5 bases; nucleotides not matched to a gene: 3. CDR3 DNA: TGTGCCAGCAGTGAAGCCTGGACAGGGTATCAGCCCCAGCATTTT. Its protein is CASSEAWTGYQPQHF.

In its sample, this clone was seen a few times. This chain joins TRBV20-1 and TRBJ2-3; the D is unclear. CDR3 length: 9 residues. The germline V gene encodes CDR1 DFQATT and CDR2 SNEGSKA (reference sequence). Trimming left V 6 bases short and J 4 bases short, with 2 bases between. DNA for the CDR3: TGCAGTGCCGCAGATACGCAGTATTTT. It specifies CSAADTQYF.

On this clone itself: Different DNA sequences within this sample yield the same CDR3. The chain uses TRBV5-1 and TRBJ2-2, with a tentative D call TRBD1 (5 bases). Per germline, CDR1 SGHRS and CDR2 YFSETQ. The CDR3 spans 13 residues. V was clipped by 4 bases and J by 4 bases, with 8 bases between them. The CDR3 DNA sequence: TGCGCCAGCAGCCCGACAGTCACCGGGGAGCTGTTTTTT. Its translation is CASSPTVTGELFF. The full variable domain, in which reference TRBV5-1 and TRBJ2-2 provide the parts outside the CDR3, is KAGVTQTPRYLIKTRGQQVTLSCSPISGHRSVSWYQQTPGQGLQFLFEYFSETQRNKGNFPGRFSGRQFSNSRSEMNVSTLELGDSALYLCASSPTVTGELFFGEGSRLTVL.

This clone was detected only once. The chain is built from TRBV4-1 and TRBJ1-2; TRBD1 is a possible D gene (5 bases). The germline CDR1 and CDR2 sequences are MGHRA and YSYEKL. V shed 4 bases and J shed 1 base, with 22 bases lying between them. The CDR3 is made up of 18 amino acids. The CDR3 reads CASSRSPGRDPFNYGYTF. In nucleotides, the CDR3 is TGCGCCAGCAGCCGGTCCCCGGGACGGGACCCGTTTAACTATGGCTACACCTTC.

The V gene is TRBV19, the J gene TRBJ2-1, with D maybe TRBD1 (6 bases). The CDR3 is 17 amino acids. Trimming left V 2 bases short and J 4 bases short, with 18 bases between. CDR1 and CDR2 (germline): LNHDA, SQIVND (reference sequence). The CDR3, as DNA: TGTGCCAGTAGTATAAACCAGGGGATTCCCCCGTACAATGAGCAGTTCTTC. Its translation is CASSINQGIPPYNEQFF.

This clone was seen a few times. The rearrangement uses TRBV30 and TRBJ1-2, with D maybe TRBD1 (6 bases). V lost 8 bases and J lost 4, with 11 bases in between. This CDR3 comprises 11 residues. The V gene's germline CDR1 is GTSNPN and CDR2 SVGIG (reference sequence). The CDR3 DNA reads as TGTGCCGTGAGACAGGCCTATGGCTACACCTTC. Its translation: CAVRQAYGYTF.

The chain combines TRBV5-1 with TRBJ1-1, with a tentative D call TRBD1 (6 bases). V shed 3 bases and J shed 4 bases, with 10 bases lying between them. Germline V CDR1 and CDR2: SGHRS, YFSETQ. The CDR3 extends over 13 amino acids. This chain's CDR3 is CASSSGAATEAFF. CDR3 DNA sequence: TGCGCCAGCAGCTCAGGGGCCGCCACTGAAGCTTTCTTT.

This clone was detected once. V gene TRBV9 combines with J gene TRBJ2-1, with 9 positions matching TRBD1. Germline lookup yields CDR1 SGDLS and CDR2 YYNGEE. The CDR3 covers 15 residues. The V gene end was trimmed by 2 bases and the J gene end by 7 bases; junction bases not matched to a gene: 7. Here the CDR3 DNA reads TGTGCCAGCAGCGTTTTGGACAGGGGAGATAATGAGCAGTTCTTC. It is translated as CASSVLDRGDNEQFF.

J is TRBJ2-3 and V is TRBV27; tentatively, D is TRBD1 (6 bases). The CDR3 has 16 residues. Trimming took off 4 bases at V and 3 bases at J, with 17 bases between the two ends. Germline V gene lookup returns CDR1 MNHEY and CDR2 SMNVEV (reference sequence). The chain's CDR3 is CASSSTSQGRTDTQYF. For the CDR3, the DNA is TGTGCCAGCAGTTCCACCTCACAGGGAAGGACAGATACGCAGTATTTT.

This clone was observed once. The genes are TRBV5-6 and TRBJ2-7; D unclear. Trimming left V 4 bases short and J 4 bases short, with 9 bases between. Germline CDR1 is SGHDT and CDR2 is YYEEEE. CDR3 length: 12 residues. CDR3 protein: CASSRAPYEQYF. For the CDR3, the DNA is TGTGCCAGCAGCAGGGCCCCATACGAGCAGTACTTC.

This clone occurred a few times. The gene calls are TRBV7-8 and TRBJ2-1, with unresolved D. V was pared by 1 base and J by 6 bases, with 10 bases between. The CDR3 contains 14 residues. Germline values: CDR1 SGHVS, CDR2 FQNEAQ. DNA for the CDR3: TGTGCCAGCAGCTTAGTTTTATCCGGCAATGAGCAGTTCTTC. It specifies CASSLVLSGNEQFF.

Concerning this clone itself: Additional DNA sequences in this sample encode the identical CDR3. The chain joins TRBV5-1 to TRBJ1-1, with D uncertain. Germline V gene data show CDR1 as SGHRS and CDR2 as YFSETQ. The V gene lost 1 base and the J gene lost 0 bases, with 7 bases spanning the gap. The CDR3 is 14 residues long. CDR3 sequence: CASSLSGMNTEAFF. In nucleotides, the CDR3 is TGCGCCAGCAGCTTGTCGGGGATGAACACTGAAGCTTTCTTT. The full variable domain, rest sourced from reference TRBV5-1 and TRBJ1-1, is KAGVTQTPRYLIKTRGQQVTLSCSPISGHRSVSWYQQTPGQGLQFLFEYFSETQRNKGNFPGRFSGRQFSNSRSEMNVSTLELGDSALYLCASSLSGMNTEAFFGQGTRLTVV.